This T cell receptor (beta chain) was obtained from a study of cytomegalovirus exposure and HLA in healthy donors. Study-level findings and limits: The authors confirmed in vitro that a few CMV-associated chains were specific for CMV antigens.

Concerning this clone: Its antigen remains unknown. A junction boundary mismatches the germline segment, possibly from a read error.

The CDR3 runs to 15 residues. The germline CDR1 and CDR2 sequences are SGHRS and YFSETQ. Clones were sequenced by immunoSEQ multiplex PCR, and TCRdb holds only the in-frame ones, with some missing. The data show 150,000 or so clones, with around 88% seen just once and about a fifth held by the top ten. The gene calls are TRBV5-1 and TRBJ2-3, with 7 bases aligning to TRBD2. Sequencing used PBMCs. The source is a man aged 18 to 35 in good health and CMV-seropositive. CDR3 sequence reads: CASTLTGGFTDTQYF. The CDR3 nucleotides are TGCGCCAGCACCTTGACGGGGGGATTCACAGATACGCAGTATTTT.